This T cell receptor (beta chain) stems from a study of blood T cell repertoires in COVID-19. Turning to the study itself: Specimens from acute and convalescent COVID-19 originated in the United States, Italy and Spain. Nucleic acid was either cDNA or gDNA, and it came from T cells, B-cell-depleted T cells, or PBMCs.

Original analysis: Nucleated cell number was recorded as an estimate derived from reference gene primer amplification. Profiling relied on immunoSEQ multiplex PCR, and the TCRdb table lists in-frame clones only, not all of them. V, J and clone size were drawn from that table, and D and trimming were deduced from the DNA. The data contain 400,000 to 550,000 clones, roughly 91% of them singletons. This clone was counted once. CDR3 length: 12 amino acids. CDR1 and CDR2 (germline): MGHDK, SYGVNS. The germline V and J ends were trimmed by 4 bases and 7 bases, with 8 bases remaining between them. This chain connects TRBV25-1 to TRBJ2-4; no definite D call. Sequencing input: peripheral blood. The clonotype comes from a woman between 25 and 40 years old with acute or convalescent COVID-19. This CDR3 reads CASSATTNIQYF. Here the CDR3 DNA reads TGTGCCAGCAGTGCCACTACGAACATTCAGTACTTC.